Below, one TCR beta chain is given with its context. Sequencing sought depths of 1 in 200,000 to 1 in 1 million T cells. Here immunoSEQ multiplex PCR was the method, and the copy in TCRdb shows in-frame clones only, minus some. The sample lists over 120,000 clones, about 84% occurring once. Germline loops: CDR1 SNHLY, CDR2 FYNNEI. This CDR3 spans 14 amino acids. The ends were cut back, 3 bases at V and 5 bases at J, with 13 bases in the middle. These data belong to a study of cytotoxic CD8 clonotypes in ibrutinib-treated CLL. The source of this sequence is a human donor with chronic lymphocytic leukemia. The V call is TRBV2, the J call TRBJ2-5; D not resolved. Sequencing used PBMCs, obtained after 36 months of ibrutinib treatment. CDR3 amino acids: CASSEFRGGETQYF. CDR3 nucleotides: TGTGCCAGCAGTGAGTTCCGCGGTGGGGAGACCCAGTACTTC.